The entry that follows covers one TCR beta chain sequence. Relative to the germline gene, one junction end is altered; a read error may explain this. Original data processing: Amplified reference gene primers provided the basis for estimating nucleated cell counts. Assay: immunoSEQ multiplex PCR; the TCRdb copy retains only in-frame clones and omits some. Clone size and V and J calls were adopted from that table, with D and trimming inferred from the DNA. The profile shows over 200,000 clones, around 89% of them singletons. The source of the sample is a study of blood T cell repertoires in COVID-19. Study context: The analysed material was cDNA or gDNA that came from T cells, B-cell-depleted T cells, or PBMCs.

The CDR3 is 12 residues long. CDR1 and CDR2 from the germline V gene are SGHAT and FQNNGV. Those enrolled, adults aged 18 to 89 years, came from 20 to 25 US areas. Donors of Cohort 3 who recovered were those that had two negative PCRs, clearance, or symptom resolution. The chain joins TRBV11-2 to TRBJ2-7, with D perhaps TRBD1 (6 bases). Sample: PBMCs or T cells enriched from blood (not recorded which). This clonotype was obtained from a man between 40 and 49 years old who had recovered from COVID-19. CDR3 loop: CASRFSEAGAKF. In DNA form, the CDR3 reads TGTGCCAGCAGATTTAGCGAGGCAGGGGCCAAGTTC.